These T cell receptor beta chains were read from a single sample in a study of Graves' ophthalmopathy and Graves' hyperthyroidism. TCRdb reprocessed the multiplex PCR reads with MiXCR, giving one entry per CDR3 protein. The sample holds about 740,000 distinct CDR3 sequences, about 44% seen once. The material sequenced was peripheral blood. Receptor source: an adult man with Graves' ophthalmopathy. CDR3s include the opening cysteine and the closing phenylalanine or tryptophan. Each record gives: D gene, J gene, V gene, clone size, CDR3 DNA, CDR3 protein. The D gene is left open where the match is weak. Clone sizes are given selectively: once, few, many, or a class where the clone is expanded.

>TRBD1|TRBJ2-6|TRBV25-1|NA
TGTGCCAGCAGCCAAGAGGCCCGGACAGGGTCTGGGGCCAACGTCCTGACTTTC
CASSQEARTGSGANVLTF
>NA|TRBJ1-1|TRBV7-2|few
TGTGCCAGCAGTTACACCTTTGGCAGGGGAGGTACTGAAGCTTTCTTT
CASSYTFGRGGTEAFF
>TRBD1|TRBJ1-4|TRBV7-2|NA
TGTGCCAGCAGCTTAGGTCCAGGGGGCCTTTTAGAAAAACTGTTTTTT
CASSLGPGGLLEKLFF
>TRBD2|TRBJ2-5|TRBV20-1|NA
TGCAGTGCTAGAATCGGCACCCGGGGGGAGACCCGGTACTTC
CSARIGTRGETRYF
>TRBD1|TRBJ1-2|TRBV5-6|NA
TGTGCCAGCACCGAACGGGGACAGGGCGCCTACACCTTC
CASTERGQGAYTF
>TRBD2|TRBJ2-5|TRBV10-2|many
TGCGCCAGCAGTGACCCGGGACTAGCGGGGGGAGAGACCCAGTACTTC
CASSDPGLAGGETQYF
>NA|TRBJ1-1|TRBV10-3|few
TGTGCCATCCGCCAGAACACTGAAGCTTTCTTT
CAIRQNTEAFF
>TRBD2|TRBJ2-5|TRBV10-3|few
TGTGCCAGCAGTGAACTAGCGGGAGGGCCGCTAGAGACCCAGTACTTC
CASSELAGGPLETQYF
>NA|TRBJ1-6|TRBV5-4|few
TGTGCCAGCTCACCACCTACAGCCAATTCACCCCTCCACTTT
CASSPPTANSPLHF
>NA|TRBJ1-3|TRBV7-2|many
TGTGCCAGCAGCTTTAAATTGGAAAACACCATATATTTT
CASSFKLENTIYF
>NA|TRBJ1-6|TRBV7-2|few
TGTGCCTGGAGTGTACGAGCAACGAATTCACCCCTCCACTTT
CAWSVRATNSPLHF
>TRBD1|TRBJ2-7|TRBV15|many
TGTGCCACCAGCTTCGGGACAGAGTCCTACGAGCAGTACTTC
CATSFGTESYEQYF
>NA|TRBJ2-7|TRBV7-2|many
TGTGCCAGCAGCTTAGACGAGCTACGCTACGAGCAGTACTTC
CASSLDELRYEQYF
>NA|TRBJ2-5|TRBV7-2|few
TGTGCCAGCAGCCCGGAGACAGCTCGGATTATCCCGGAGACCCAGTACTTC
CASSPETARIIPETQYF
>NA|TRBJ1-1|TRBV10-3|many
TGTGCCGGAAAGAAGGGAGGGGATGAGGTAGCTTTCTTT
CAGKKGGDEVAFF
>NA|TRBJ1-4|TRBV10-3|many
TGTGCCATCAGTGGGACAGATACTAATGAAAAACTGTTTTTT
CAISGTDTNEKLFF
>NA|TRBJ1-2|TRBV12-3/TRBV12-4|NA
TGTGCCAGCAGCATACAGGGCGACTCTTACTATGGCTACACCTTC
CASSIQGDSYYGYTF
>TRBD1|TRBJ1-1|TRBV7-8|NA
TGTGCCAGCAGCTTACAGACAGGGGTCCAGGGGAACACTGAAGCTTTCTTT
CASSLQTGVQGNTEAFF
>NA|TRBJ2-7|TRBV19|NA
TGTGCCAGTAGTATAGCGCCGGGACTGAACTACGAGCAGTACTTC
CASSIAPGLNYEQYF
>NA|TRBJ2-7|TRBV10-2|few
TGTGCCAGCACTCCGGGACCGTCACACGAGCAGTACTTC
CASTPGPSHEQYF
>NA|TRBJ2-7|TRBV7-9|NA
TGTGCCAGCAGCCACCAACAGGGTGTGCCGGGGGAGCAGTACTTC
CASSHQQGVPGEQYF
>NA|TRBJ1-2|TRBV10-3|many
TGTGCCATCAGTGACCCGGCGGGGGATGGCTACACCTTC
CAISDPAGDGYTF
>NA|TRBJ1-1|TRBV25-1|once
TGTGCCAGCAGCCGGCGGGAGGGGGTCGGAACTGAAGCTTTCTTT
CASSRREGVGTEAFF
>TRBD2|TRBJ2-7|TRBV7-6|NA
TGTGCCAGCAGCTTTAGCGGGGGACTCTACGAGCAGTACTTC
CASSFSGGLYEQYF
>NA|TRBJ1-4|TRBV19|NA
TGTGCCAGTAGCTACGAACGGGACCAGAGGGAAAAACTGTTTTTT
CASSYERDQREKLFF
>TRBD2|TRBJ2-7|TRBV12-3/TRBV12-4|NA
TGTGCCAGCAGTTACTCCCCACATCAGCGGGGGTCCTACGAGCAGTACTTC
CASSYSPHQRGSYEQYF
>NA|TRBJ1-2|TRBV19|NA
TGTGCCAGTAGTGCCACCGCTAACTATGGCTACACCTTC
CASSATANYGYTF
>TRBD1|TRBJ2-7|TRBV7-9|many
TGTGCCAGCAGCTCCGAGGGGGGACAGGGAACCGAGCAGTACTTC
CASSSEGGQGTEQYF
>NA|TRBJ1-5|TRBV7-2|many
TGTGCCAGCAGCTTCGCAAATCAGCCCCAGCATTTT
CASSFANQPQHF
>NA|TRBJ1-4|TRBV5-5|NA
TGTGCCACCACCCAAGTGACAGGCCCATCAACTAATGAAAAACTGTTTTTT
CATTQVTGPSTNEKLFF
>NA|TRBJ1-4|TRBV7-2|NA
TGTGCCAGCAGTTACGGAAAACTGTTTTTT
CASSYGKLFF